One and the same sample provided the 28 T cell receptor beta chains below, sequenced in a study of T cells expressing NK-cell markers. TCRdb reprocessed the 5' RACE reads and reports one entry per CDR3 protein, with no DNA. Listed are about 150,000 distinct CDR3 sequences; roughly a third falls within the top ten. Sequencing input: blood T cells: a sorted CD56 or NKG2C T cell subset, CD4+ or CD8+ T cells, or bulk PBMC T cells (not recorded which). These receptor sequences come from a woman aged 45-59 years in good health.

J is TRBJ2-2 and V is TRBV4-1; TCRdb's D call, TRBD1, is unchecked because there is no DNA. Germline lookup yields CDR1 MGHRA and CDR2 YSYEKL. The CDR3 runs 14 residues. The CDR3: CASSVGQPTGELFF.

The genes are TRBV20-1 and TRBJ2-7; TCRdb proposes TRBD1, but this gene call is untestable without DNA. The CDR3 spans 15 residues. CDR1 DFQATT and CDR2 SNEGSKA come from the germline V gene (reference sequence). CDR3 residues: CSARWAGASSYEQYF.

The chain has TRBV4-1 and TRBJ1-3. Germline V CDR1 and CDR2: MGHRA, YSYEKL. The CDR3 runs 17 residues. CDR3 region: CASSQVSDFGSGNTIYF.

The chain has TRBV9 and TRBJ2-7; with no DNA, the TCRdb D assignment of TRBD2 cannot be verified. The V gene's germline CDR1 is SGDLS and CDR2 YYNGEE. This CDR3 is 14 amino acids long. The CDR3 region is CASSVEGGDYEQYF. Complete variable domain (other parts from reference TRBV9 and TRBJ2-7): DSGVTQTPKHLITATGQRVTLRCSPRSGDLSVYWYQQSLDQGLQFLIQYYNGEERAKGNILERFSAQQFPDLHSELNLSSLELGDSALYFCASSVEGGDYEQYFGPGTRLTVT.

V and J are TRBV5-5 and TRBJ1-2; the D call from TCRdb, TRBD1, cannot be confirmed without DNA. CDR3 size: 15 residues. The germline V gene encodes CDR1 SGHKS and CDR2 YYEKEE (reference sequence). CDR3 sequence reads: CASSLDRDPNYGYTF.

This chain connects TRBV11-2 to TRBJ2-1; TCRdb names TRBD2, which stays unverified in the absence of DNA. The CDR3 loop spans 14 amino acids. Germline CDR1 SGHAT, CDR2 FQNNGV. The CDR3 here is CASSTGLGDDEQFF.

The chain uses TRBV3-1 and TRBJ2-1; the D gene TCRdb calls, TRBD2, cannot be checked with no DNA. Germline CDR1 is LGHDT and CDR2 is YNNKEL (reference sequence). The CDR3 extends over 13 amino acids. The CDR3 protein is CASTDGSKNEQFF.

The V and J genes are TRBV7-9 and TRBJ2-1. The CDR3 contains 19 residues. Germline V gene data show CDR1 as SEHNR and CDR2 as FQNEAQ (reference sequence). This CDR3 reads CASSSQNPQTLGSYNEQFF. Full variable domain (rest looked up from reference TRBV7-9 and TRBJ2-1): DTGVSQNPRHKITKRGQNVTFRCDPISEHNRLYWYRQTLGQGPEFLTYFQNEAQLEKSRLLSDRFSAERPKGSFSTLEIQRTEQGDSAMYLCASSSQNPQTLGSYNEQFFGPGTRLTVL.

V and J are TRBV4-1 and TRBJ2-1; TCRdb's D call, TRBD2, is unchecked because there is no DNA. Germline CDR1 MGHRA, CDR2 YSYEKL. The CDR3 consists of 19 residues. The CDR3 spells CASSQQAAGLSTSYNEQFF.

The CDR3 reads CASSGRDRVVYGYTF. This sequence joins TRBV11-2 and TRBJ1-2; as DNA is missing, the TRBD1 call by TCRdb cannot be tested. This CDR3 region has 15 residues. Per the germline V gene, CDR1 is SGHAT and CDR2 is FQNNGV.

The V and J genes are TRBV19 and TRBJ2-3; absent DNA, TCRdb's TRBD2 call cannot be checked. The CDR3 loop spans 16 amino acids. Germline V gene lookup returns CDR1 LNHDA and CDR2 SQIVND (reference sequence). CDR3 residues: CASSTGTSGGRDTQYF.

The chain employs TRBV5-1 and TRBJ2-1; TCRdb names TRBD1, which stays unverified in the absence of DNA. This CDR3 comprises 15 residues. Germline assignment: CDR1 SGHRS and CDR2 YFSETQ. This CDR3 reads CASSLASGIRNEQFF. Based on the CDR3 plus reference TRBV5-1 and TRBJ2-1, the full variable domain is KAGVTQTPRYLIKTRGQQVTLSCSPISGHRSVSWYQQTPGQGLQFLFEYFSETQRNKGNFPGRFSGRQFSNSRSEMNVSTLELGDSALYLCASSLASGIRNEQFFGPGTRLTVL.

The J gene is TRBJ1-2, the V gene TRBV7-9. The V gene's germline CDR1 is SEHNR and CDR2 FQNEAQ (reference sequence). The CDR3 covers 13 residues. CDR3 loop: CASSLDRQHGYTF.

CDR3 sequence: CASSEGPRPDTQYF. The chain links TRBV9 to TRBJ2-3; TCRdb names TRBD1, which stays unverified in the absence of DNA. CDR3 length equals 14 residues. Germline CDR1 and CDR2: SGDLS and YYNGEE.

The chain links TRBV7-9 to TRBJ1-1; TCRdb gives TRBD1 as the D gene, but with no DNA this cannot be confirmed. The germline V gene has CDR1 SEHNR and CDR2 FQNEAQ (reference sequence). This CDR3 spans 15 amino acids. CDR3 sequence: CASRRDRGLGTEAFF. Drawing the rest from reference TRBV7-9 and TRBJ1-1, the complete variable domain is DTGVSQNPRHKITKRGQNVTFRCDPISEHNRLYWYRQTLGQGPEFLTYFQNEAQLEKSRLLSDRFSAERPKGSFSTLEIQRTEQGDSAMYLCASRRDRGLGTEAFFGQGTRLTVV.

This chain connects TRBV12-5 to TRBJ2-3; TCRdb's D call, TRBD1, is unchecked because there is no DNA. The V gene's germline CDR1 is LGHNT and CDR2 FRNRAP. The CDR3 runs to 16 residues. The CDR3 sequence: CASGLPLTDGTDTQYF.

The chain has TRBV24-1 and TRBJ2-7; the TRBD1 assignment by TCRdb is unverifiable without DNA. Germline CDR1 and CDR2: KGHDR and SFDVKD. This CDR3 region has 12 residues. CDR3 loop: CATSAGDYEQYF.

The V gene is TRBV4-1, the J gene TRBJ2-7; with no DNA, the TCRdb D assignment of TRBD1 cannot be verified. Germline-derived CDR1 and CDR2 are MGHRA and YSYEKL. There are 16 residues in the CDR3. This CDR3 is CASSQGSGTGSYEQYF.

The gene calls are TRBV20-1 and TRBJ2-1; TCRdb indicates TRBD2, and absent DNA this call remains unverified. The CDR3 totals 15 residues. Germline lookup yields CDR1 DFQATT and CDR2 SNEGSKA (reference sequence). CDR3: CSARDRLAGGNEQFF.

The chain has TRBV5-6 and TRBJ2-7; the TRBD1 assignment by TCRdb is unverifiable without DNA. Per the germline V gene, CDR1 is SGHDT and CDR2 is YYEEEE. The length of the CDR3 is 12 residues. CDR3 sequence reads: CASSLKGREQYF. Full variable domain (remainder filled in from reference TRBV5-6 and TRBJ2-7): DAGVTQSPTHLIKTRGQQVTLRCSPKSGHDTVSWYQQALGQGPQFIFQYYEEEERQRGNFPDRFSGHQFPNYSSELNVNALLLGDSALYLCASSLKGREQYFGPGTRLTVT.

V and J are TRBV7-9 and TRBJ2-3; as DNA is missing, the TRBD1 call by TCRdb cannot be tested. This CDR3 is built from 12 residues. CDR1 and CDR2 from the germline V gene are SEHNR and FQNEAQ (reference sequence). The CDR3 region is CASTGGPDTQYF.

J is TRBJ2-1 and V is TRBV6-2 or TRBV6-3; without DNA, the TCRdb call of TRBD2 cannot be checked. The CDR3 extends over 17 amino acids. Per the germline V gene, CDR1 is MNHEY and CDR2 is SVGEGT. CDR3: CASSYSAGGGPYNEQFF.

The chain uses TRBV3-1 and TRBJ2-1; TCRdb outputs TRBD2, but without DNA this stays unchecked. Per the germline V gene, CDR1 is LGHDT and CDR2 is YNNKEL (reference sequence). The CDR3 is made up of 15 amino acids. CDR3 sequence: CASSQWEGRNNEQFF.

V and J are TRBV7-7 and TRBJ2-5; TCRdb's assignment of TRBD1 cannot be checked, as there is no DNA. The CDR3 length is 13 residues. Germline V gives CDR1 SSHAT, CDR2 FNYEAQ (reference sequence). Here the CDR3 reads CASSSSPAETQYF.

The genes are TRBV6-5 and TRBJ2-2. Germline V gene data show CDR1 as MNHEY and CDR2 as SVGAGI. This CDR3 is built from 13 residues. This CDR3 is CASSYGRTGELFF.

J is TRBJ1-1 and V is TRBV7-8. The CDR3 runs to 15 residues. Germline V gives CDR1 SGHVS, CDR2 FQNEAQ. CDR3: CASSLPSAVLAEAFF.

This chain links TRBV12-3 or TRBV12-4 with TRBJ2-7; TCRdb designates TRBD2, a call that cannot be tested without DNA. This CDR3 has 15 amino acids. CDR3 sequence reads: CASSPMTSGRGEQYF.

The chain has TRBV6-5 and TRBJ1-5. CDR1 and CDR2 (germline): MNHEY, SVGAGI. The CDR3 runs to 12 residues. This chain's CDR3 is CASTGPGQPQHF.